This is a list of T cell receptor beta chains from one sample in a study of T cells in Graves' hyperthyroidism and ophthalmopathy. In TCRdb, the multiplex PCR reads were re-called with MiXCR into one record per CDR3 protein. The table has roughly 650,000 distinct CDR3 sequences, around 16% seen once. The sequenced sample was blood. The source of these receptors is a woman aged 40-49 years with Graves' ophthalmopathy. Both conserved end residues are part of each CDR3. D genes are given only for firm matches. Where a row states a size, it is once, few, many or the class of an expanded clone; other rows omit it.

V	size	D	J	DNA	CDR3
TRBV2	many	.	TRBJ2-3	TGTGCCAGCGGGTCCTTTCTCACAGATACGCAGTATTTT	CASGSFLTDTQYF
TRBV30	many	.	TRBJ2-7	TGTGCCTGGAGTAGGGGGACAAATGGCGAGCAGTACTTC	CAWSRGTNGEQYF
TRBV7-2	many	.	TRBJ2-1	TGTGCCAGCACCCGTGACAGCTCCTACAATGAGCAGTTCTTC	CASTRDSSYNEQFF
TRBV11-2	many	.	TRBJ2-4	TGTGCCAGCAGCTTAGACAGGGACATTCAGTACTTC	CASSLDRDIQYF
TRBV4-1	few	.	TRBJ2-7	TGCGCCAGCAGCCAAGACCCCACAGGGAGAGGCGAGCAGTACTTC	CASSQDPTGRGEQYF
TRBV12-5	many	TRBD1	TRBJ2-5	TGTGCTAGTGGTTTGAAAGAGGGGGCTCGGGAGACCCAGTACTTC	CASGLKEGARETQYF
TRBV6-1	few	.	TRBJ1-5	TGTGCCAGCAGGCTAACAGGACCAAATCAGCCCCAGCATTTT	CASRLTGPNQPQHF
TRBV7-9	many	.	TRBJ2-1	TGTGCCAGCATCACAGGACATTACAATGAGCAGTTCTTC	CASITGHYNEQFF
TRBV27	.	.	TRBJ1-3	TGTGCCAGCAGTTTCCTTGGAAACACCATATATTTT	CASSFLGNTIYF
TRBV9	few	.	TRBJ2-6	TGTGCCAGCAGCCCATGGGGACCTGGGATGGACTCTGGGGCCAACGTCCTGACTTTC	CASSPWGPGMDSGANVLTF
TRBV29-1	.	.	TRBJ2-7	TGCAGCGTTGACGGTCAGGGGACCTACGAGCAGTACTTC	CSVDGQGTYEQYF
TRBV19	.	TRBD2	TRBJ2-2	TGTGCCAGTAGTACTAGCGGGATGAACACCGGGGAGCTGTTTTTT	CASSTSGMNTGELFF
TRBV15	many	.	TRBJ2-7	TGTGCCACCAGCAGAGCGACAGGGACTATTTACGAGCAGTACTTC	CATSRATGTIYEQYF
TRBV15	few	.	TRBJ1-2	TGTGCCACCAGCAGAGATTTGGACTTCTATGGCTACACCTTC	CATSRDLDFYGYTF
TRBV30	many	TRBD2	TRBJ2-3	TGTGCCTGGGAGCGGGGAAGCACAGATACGCAGTATTTT	CAWERGSTDTQYF
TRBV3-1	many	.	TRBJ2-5	TGTGCCAGCAGCCAAGCCCCTAGCTTTGGGCAAGAGACCCAGTACTTC	CASSQAPSFGQETQYF
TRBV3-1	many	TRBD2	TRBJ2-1	TGTGCCAGCAGCCAAGGACTAGCGGGAGTTAACAATGAGCAGTTCTTC	CASSQGLAGVNNEQFF
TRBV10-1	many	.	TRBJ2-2	TGCGCCAGCAGTTTTTCGCTGAACACCGGGGAGCTGTTTTTT	CASSFSLNTGELFF
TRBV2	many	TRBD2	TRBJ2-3	TGTGCCAGCAGTGGGGTGACTAGCGGGAACGCAGATACGCAGTATTTT	CASSGVTSGNADTQYF
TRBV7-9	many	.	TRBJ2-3	TGTGCCAGCAGTTCCCTGAGGGATACGCAGTATTTT	CASSSLRDTQYF
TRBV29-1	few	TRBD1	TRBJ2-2	TGCAGCGCTGGGACAGCCACCGGGGAGCTGTTTTTT	CSAGTATGELFF
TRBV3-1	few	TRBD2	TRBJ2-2	TGTGCCAGCAGCCGACTAGCAAGCGGCGGGGAGCTGTTTTTT	CASSRLASGGELFF
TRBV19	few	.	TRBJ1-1	TGTGCCAGTGGAAGTGGGACTGAAGCTTTCTTT	CASGSGTEAFF
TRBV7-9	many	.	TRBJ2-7	TGTGCCAGCAGCAGACAAAACTACGAGCAGTACTTC	CASSRQNYEQYF
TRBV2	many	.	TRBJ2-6	TGTGCCAGCAGAATCTCTGGGGCCAACGTCCTGACTTTC	CASRISGANVLTF
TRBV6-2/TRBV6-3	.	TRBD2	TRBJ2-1	TGTGCCAGCAGCCCAGCGGGGGGGGGGAATGAGCAGTTCTTC	CASSPAGGGNEQFF
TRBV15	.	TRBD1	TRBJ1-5	TGTGCCACCAGCCGTACAGGGGGCCATCAGCCCCAGCATTTT	CATSRTGGHQPQHF
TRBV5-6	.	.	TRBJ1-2	TGTGCCAGCAGCGCCTCAGGGGTCGTGGGCTACACCTTC	CASSASGVVGYTF
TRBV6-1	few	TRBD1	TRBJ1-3	TGTGCCAGCAGCACGGACAGGGGGCCAGGAAACACCATATATTTT	CASSTDRGPGNTIYF
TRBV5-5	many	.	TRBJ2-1	TGTGCCAGCAGGTTTGGGGACCGAGAGCTCAATGAGCAGTTCTTC	CASRFGDRELNEQFF
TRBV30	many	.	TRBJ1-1	TGTGCCTGGATTAGGGTGATGAACACTGAAGCTTTCTTT	CAWIRVMNTEAFF
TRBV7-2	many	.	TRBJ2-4	TGTGCCAGCAGCTTGGGCGGACTAGCCAAAAACATTCAGTACTTC	CASSLGGLAKNIQYF
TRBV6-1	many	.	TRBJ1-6	TGTGCCAGCAGTCCAGCGGCGAGCTCCTATAATTCACCCCTCCACTTT	CASSPAASSYNSPLHF
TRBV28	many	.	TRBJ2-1	TGTGCCAGTGCCTTGGGTAGGCGGAAACGCTCCTACAATGAGCAGTTCTTC	CASALGRRKRSYNEQFF
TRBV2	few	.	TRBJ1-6	TGTGCCAGCAAGCCCCAGGGTGAGAGTTCACCCCTCCACTTT	CASKPQGESSPLHF
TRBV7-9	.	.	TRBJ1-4	TGTGCCAGCAGCTTAGCGGGTCTGGAGGGAAAACTGTTTTTT	CASSLAGLEGKLFF
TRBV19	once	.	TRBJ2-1	TGTGCCAGTGGTACCCGCCTGAGTGTGGGTGTCTTCAATGAGCAGTTCTTC	CASGTRLSVGVFNEQFF
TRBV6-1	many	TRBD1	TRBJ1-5	TGTGCCAGCATTTTTGTACAGGGGGTAGCAAGTGGACAGCCCCAGCATTTT	CASIFVQGVASGQPQHF
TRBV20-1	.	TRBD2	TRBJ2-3	TGCAGTGCTAGCTTCGGACTAGCGGGGGGCGCAGATACGCAGTGTTTT	CSASFGLAGGADTQCF
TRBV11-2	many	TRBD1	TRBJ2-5	TGTGCCAGCAGCCCCCAAGGGACAGGAGTGCGGGAGACCCAGTACTTC	CASSPQGTGVRETQYF
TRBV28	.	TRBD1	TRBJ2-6	TGTGCCAGCAGTCTATCACAGGGGATTGGATCTGGGGCCAACGTCCTGACTTTC	CASSLSQGIGSGANVLTF
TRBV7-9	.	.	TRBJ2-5	TGTGCCAGCAATCCCCTCGCCAATGTGGAGACCCAGTACTTC	CASNPLANVETQYF
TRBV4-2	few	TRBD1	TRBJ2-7	TGTGCCAGCAGCCAAGGGGACAGGGGGGTCTACGAGCAGTACTTC	CASSQGDRGVYEQYF